A selection of T cell receptor beta chains follows, all from one sample in a study of human T cells and chemical hapten exposure. MiXCR was run by TCRdb on the RACE reads, yielding one entry per CDR3 protein. The data hold approximately 350,000 distinct CDR3 sequences, with 5.5% to 8% observed a single time. The sequenced sample was whole blood, obtained in connection with sensitization to the hapten diphenylcyclopropenone (DPC). The origin of the receptors is a young woman with alopecia areata. Some clones in this sample may be carry-over from other donors' samples. CDR3s include the opening cysteine and the closing phenylalanine or tryptophan. A D gene is named only where the DNA matches it firmly. For some rows the clone size is stated as once, few or many, or as a class when expanded; others skip it.

TRBJ2-2 . TRBV10-3 . CAISGRRIGGTGELFF TGTGCCATCAGTGGTCGTCGAATCGGGGGCACCGGGGAGCTGTTTTTT
TRBJ2-3 many TRBV4-2 TRBD2 CASSPGLAGGPGTDTQYF TGTGCCAGCAGCCCGGGACTAGCGGGGGGGCCGGGCACAGATACGCAGTATTTT
TRBJ2-5 many TRBV10-3 . CAISEPLRETQYF TGTGCCATCAGTGAACCTCTTAGAGAGACCCAGTACTTC
TRBJ1-1 many TRBV3-1 . CASSQAGLVPEAFF TGTGCCAGCAGCCAAGCAGGTTTGGTTCCTGAAGCTTTCTTT
TRBJ2-3 few TRBV24-1 . CATSDFGGATDTQYF TGTGCCACCAGTGATTTTGGCGGGGCCACAGATACGCAGTATTTT
TRBJ2-7 few TRBV9 . CASSVESGGGYREQYF TGTGCCAGCAGCGTCGAAAGTGGCGGAGGGTACCGCGAGCAGTACTTC
TRBJ2-3 few TRBV24-1 . CATSDFKTDTQYF TGTGCCACCAGTGATTTCAAAACAGATACGCAGTATTTT
TRBJ2-3 few TRBV20-1 TRBD2 CSAKRGSTDTQYF TGCAGTGCCAAGCGGGGGTCCACAGATACGCAGTATTTT
TRBJ2-6 many TRBV7-2 . CASSSGRSGANVLTF TGTGCCAGCAGCTCGGGACGGTCTGGGGCCAACGTCCTGACTTTC
TRBJ1-1 few TRBV7-9 TRBD1 CASGFLTGVLNTEAFF TGTGCCAGCGGATTTTTGACAGGGGTCCTGAACACTGAAGCTTTCTTT
TRBJ2-7 . TRBV7-9 . CASSPDGGGNEQYF TGTGCCAGCAGCCCTGATGGAGGGGGCAACGAGCAGTACTTC
TRBJ1-2 few TRBV24-1 TRBD1 CATSDRDRVYGYTF TGTGCCACCAGTGATCGCGACAGGGTCTATGGCTACACCTTC
TRBJ1-2 many TRBV12-3/TRBV12-4 . CASSLAFRNHYGYTF TGTGCCAGCAGTTTAGCTTTCAGGAACCACTATGGCTACACCTTC
TRBJ2-7 many TRBV20-1 . CSAREGPLGGFPYEQYF TGCAGTGCTAGAGAGGGGCCACTAGGGGGGTTCCCCTACGAGCAGTACTTC
TRBJ2-1 many TRBV29-1 . CSVENRRNNEQFF TGCAGCGTTGAAAACAGAAGGAACAATGAGCAGTTCTTC
TRBJ2-3 few TRBV3-1 TRBD2 CASSLRRGAGDTQYF TGTGCCAGCAGCCTGCGGCGGGGGGCGGGAGATACGCAGTATTTT
TRBJ1-1 many TRBV7-2 . CASSLALGGLDEAFF TGTGCCAGCAGCTTAGCGCTTGGGGGCCTTGATGAAGCTTTCTTT
TRBJ2-3 many TRBV20-1 . CSANKLPRTDTQYF TGCAGTGCTAACAAACTTCCACGCACAGATACGCAGTATTTT
TRBJ1-5 . TRBV7-9 . CASSDSGPQHF TGTGCCAGCAGCGACAGTGGGCCCCAGCATTTT
TRBJ2-1 . TRBV6-6 TRBD1 CASREGEGGPRSYNEQFF TGTGCCAGCAGAGAAGGGGAAGGGGGCCCGCGCTCCTACAATGAGCAGTTCTTC
TRBJ2-7 . TRBV28 . CASSAPSGTYEQYF TGTGCCAGCAGTGCGCCTTCCGGTACGTACGAGCAGTACTTC
TRBJ1-1 few TRBV29-1 . CSVPTMNTEAFF TGCAGCGTGCCTACCATGAACACTGAAGCTTTCTTT
TRBJ1-6 few TRBV7-2 TRBD1 CASRDRVNSPLHF TGTGCCAGCAGGGACAGGGTTAATTCACCCCTCCACTTT
TRBJ2-2 . TRBV5-1 . CASSLNNRGSGELFF TGCGCCAGCAGCTTAAATAATCGGGGTAGCGGGGAGCTGTTTTTT
TRBJ2-7 few TRBV15 . CATSTTLGLTYEQYF TGTGCCACCAGCACAACCCTGGGACTTACCTACGAGCAGTACTTC
TRBJ1-1 . TRBV13 TRBD1 CASSVQGGTEAFF TGTGCCAGCAGCGTACAGGGGGGCACTGAAGCTTTCTTT
TRBJ1-5 many TRBV12-3/TRBV12-4 . CASSIGDTDQPQHF TGTGCCAGCAGCATAGGGGACACGGATCAGCCCCAGCATTTT
TRBJ1-2 once TRBV27 . CASSLYSEGGYTF TGTGCCAGCAGTTTATATTCTGAGGGTGGCTACACCTTC
TRBJ1-4 . TRBV29-1 . CSVVTWEVGEKLFF TGCAGCGTTGTTACCTGGGAGGTGGGTGAAAAACTGTTTTTT